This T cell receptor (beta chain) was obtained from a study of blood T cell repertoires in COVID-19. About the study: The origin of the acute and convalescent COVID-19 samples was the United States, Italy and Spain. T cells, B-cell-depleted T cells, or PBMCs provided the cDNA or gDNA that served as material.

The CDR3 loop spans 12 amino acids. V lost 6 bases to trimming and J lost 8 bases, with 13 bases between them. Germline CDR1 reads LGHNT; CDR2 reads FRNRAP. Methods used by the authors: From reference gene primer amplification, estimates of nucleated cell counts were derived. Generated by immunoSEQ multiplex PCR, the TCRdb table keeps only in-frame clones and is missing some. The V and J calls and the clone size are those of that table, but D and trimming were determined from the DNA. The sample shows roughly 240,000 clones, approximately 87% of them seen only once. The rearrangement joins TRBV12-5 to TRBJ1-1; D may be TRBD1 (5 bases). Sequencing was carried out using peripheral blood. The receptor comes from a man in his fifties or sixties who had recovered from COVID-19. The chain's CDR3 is CASGLRAGEAFF. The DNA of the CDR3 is TGTGCTAGTGGCCTTCGGGCAGGGGAAGCTTTCTTT.